Below, 5 T cell receptor beta chains from the same sample are listed, as sequenced in a study of cytomegalovirus exposure and HLA in healthy donors. The PCR employed 60 Vbeta primers together with 13 Jbeta primers. Assay: immunoSEQ multiplex PCR; the TCRdb copy retains only in-frame clones and omits some. The sample includes about 150,000 clones, about 75% seen only once; the top ten take under 1.5%. What was sequenced was PBMCs. Receptors were obtained from a young man in good health and CMV-seronegative.

The chain carries TRBV27 and TRBJ2-5; D is ambiguous. This CDR3 is built from 13 residues. Germline CDR1 reads MNHEY; CDR2 reads SMNVEV (reference sequence). The V gene lost 5 bases and the J gene lost 2 bases, with 9 bases spanning the gap. The DNA for the CDR3 is TGTGCCAGCAGTCCACAGTTTCAAGAGACCCAGTACTTC. Amino acid sequence: CASSPQFQETQYF.

The chain joins TRBV7-6 to TRBJ1-1, with D unclear. The CDR3 is 14 amino acids. Germline V lookup: CDR1 SGHVS, CDR2 FNYEAQ. V dropped 3 bases and J dropped 1 base, with 9 bases sitting between them. The CDR3 coding sequence is TGTGCCAGCAGCTTCATGGGAGAGAACACTGAAGCTTTCTTT. This codes for CASSFMGENTEAFF.

This chain joins TRBV30 and TRBJ2-5; 7 bases match TRBD1. This CDR3 has 14 amino acids. J gave up 5 bases and V 1 base, and 7 bases lay outside the gene matches. Germline CDR1 is GTSNPN and CDR2 is SVGIG (reference sequence). The CDR3 bases are TGTGCCTGGAGTGCCCGGACAGGCGGGGAGACCCAGTACTTC. Translating it yields CAWSARTGGETQYF.

This clone was recorded once. The V gene is TRBV19, the J gene TRBJ1-1; TRBD1 agrees at 9 bases. V dropped 6 bases and J dropped 2; count of bases not matched to a gene: 4. From germline, CDR1 is LNHDA and CDR2 SQIVND (reference sequence). This CDR3 has 14 residues. The CDR3 DNA reads as TGTGCCAGTAGACGGGACAGGGCAAACACTGAAGCTTTCTTT. It yields the protein CASRRDRANTEAFF. Looking up the rest from reference TRBV19 and TRBJ1-1 gives the full variable domain: DGGITQSPKYLFRKEGQNVTLSCEQNLNHDAMYWYRQDPGQGLRLIYYSQIVNDFQKGDIAEGYSVSREKKESFPLTVTSAQKNPTAFYLCASRRDRANTEAFFGQGTRLTVV.

The CDR3 reads CASQGQVAEAQYF. Here the CDR3 DNA reads TGTGCCAGCCAGGGACAGGTAGCGGAGGCCCAGTACTTC. The chain recombines TRBV6-1 with TRBJ2-5; 8 bases agree with TRBD1. Germline V CDR1 and CDR2: MNHNS, SASEGT. This CDR3 region has 13 residues. The junction had 11 bases not matched to a gene; V was cut back by 8 bases and J by 9 bases.